A single sample gave rise to the 10 T cell receptor beta chains below, sequenced in a study of cytomegalovirus exposure and HLA in healthy donors (TCRdb year 2017). The library was prepared using the immunoSEQ multiplex PCR assay. Sourced from immuneACCESS, this table was stored by TCRdb with only in-frame sequences that have V and J called. A share of the clones is absent; for the studies checked, an unresolved V gene accounts for under half, and the remainder has no known explanation. The sample profile shows some 210,000 clones; around 87% of them were found once. The ten top clones hold 1.5% to 2.5% of the sample. Sequencing input: PBMCs. The receptors stem from a woman aged 18-29 years in good health and CMV-seropositive.

The V and J genes are TRBV5-6 and TRBJ1-1; 11 bases map to TRBD1. The CDR3 is made up of 17 amino acids. With 3 bases clipped from V and 1 base from J, the junction kept 8 bases outside the gene matches. The V gene's germline CDR1 is SGHDT and CDR2 YYEEEE. DNA of the CDR3: TGTGCCAGCAGCTGGGACAGGGGGGCGTTTACGAACACTGAAGCTTTCTTT. It encodes CASSWDRGAFTNTEAFF.

This clone was detected once. The chain joins TRBV10-3 to TRBJ2-3, with 10 bases aligning to TRBD2. With 0 bases clipped from V and 4 bases from J, the junction kept 4 bases outside the gene matches. The CDR3 runs 16 residues. The germline V gene has CDR1 ENHRY and CDR2 SYGVKD. The DNA for the CDR3 is TGTGCCATCAGTGAGTCTTCTAGCGGGAGATCAGATACGCAGTATTTT. Protein: CAISESSSGRSDTQYF.

This clone has a single count. The rearrangement joins TRBV10-3 to TRBJ2-1; D is possibly TRBD2 (6 bases). Deletions cut 10 bases from V and 4 bases from J, with 8 bases between. Per germline, CDR1 ENHRY and CDR2 SYGVKD. The CDR3 has 11 amino acids. The CDR3 coding sequence is TGTGCCACGACTAGTTACAATGAGCAGTTCTTC. Translating gives CATTSYNEQFF.

The chain is built from TRBV2 and TRBJ2-3, with D uncertain. Trimming stripped 7 bases from V and 5 bases from J, with 10 bases between. Germline V gene data show CDR1 as SNHLY and CDR2 as FYNNEI. This CDR3 contains 12 residues. The DNA of the CDR3 is TGTGCCAGCAAAAATTTCCGAGATACGCAGTATTTT. It yields the protein CASKNFRDTQYF.

The chain recombines TRBV15 with TRBJ2-5; the D gene is possibly TRBD1 (6 bases). From germline, CDR1 is LNHNV and CDR2 YYDKDF (reference sequence). The CDR3 length is 15 residues. V was shortened by 1 base and J by 5 bases, with 14 bases between the two germline ends. The CDR3 coding sequence is TGTGCCACCAGCAGAGCTAGGGGGTTCGGGGAGACCCAGTACTTC. This gives the protein CATSRARGFGETQYF.

This CDR3 is CASSPTGELYHEQYF. The CDR3 DNA reads as TGTGCCAGCAGTCCTACAGGGGAGCTCTACCACGAGCAGTACTTC. The genes are TRBV28 and TRBJ2-7, with TRBD1 identical over 7 bases. V was clipped by 5 bases and J by 5 bases; unmatched bases: 12. CDR1 is MDHEN and CDR2 is SYDVKM in the germline V gene. CDR3 length: 15 residues.

CDR3 sequence reads: CASSLATSGYGEQYF. The CDR3 coding sequence is TGTGCCAGCAGCTTAGCGACCAGCGGGTATGGGGAGCAGTACTTC. The chain couples TRBV7-8 to TRBJ2-7, with TRBD2 as a possible D gene (6 bases). V was shortened by 0 bases and J by 7 bases, with 16 bases between the two germline ends. This CDR3 comprises 15 residues. Looked up from germline, CDR1 is SGHVS and CDR2 is FQNEAQ.

The rearrangement joins TRBV18 to TRBJ2-7; D might be TRBD1 (6 bases). In germline, CDR1 is KGHSH, CDR2 LQKENI. This CDR3 contains 13 residues. Trimming removed 5 bases from V and 2 bases from J, with 10 bases in between. The DNA of the CDR3 is TGTGCCAGCTCAGGACAGCGCCCCTACGAGCAGTACTTC. It yields the protein CASSGQRPYEQYF.

The chain uses TRBV27 and TRBJ2-7; 7 bases are shared with TRBD1. V lost 2 bases, J lost 3 bases, and 7 bases stayed unmatched. The CDR3 is made up of 15 amino acids. Germline V CDR1 and CDR2: MNHEY, SMNVEV (reference sequence). The CDR3 DNA is TGTGCCAGCAGTTTAGGCCCCCAGGGGGACTACGAGCAGTACTTC. Protein sequence: CASSLGPQGDYEQYF.

The chain carries TRBV7-2 and TRBJ2-2; 10 bases are shared with TRBD1. This CDR3 is 16 amino acids long. Trimming at V came to 5 bases and at J to 3 bases, leaving 6 bases not matched to a gene. CDR1 is SGHTA and CDR2 is FQGNSA in the germline V gene. The CDR3 DNA sequence: TGTGCCAGCAGCACCAGACAGGGGGCTGACACCGGGGAGCTGTTTTTT. Translation: CASSTRQGADTGELFF.